Sequencing of this T cell receptor (beta chain) was carried out in a study of beta chain features in type 1 diabetes. Study-wide context: Analysis included roughly 100 million sorted cells drawn from all samples.

Looked up from germline, CDR1 is ENHRY and CDR2 is SYGVKD. This CDR3 is 14 amino acids long. Trimming took 4 bases from V and 7 from J; bases not matched to a gene: 5. Concerning this clone: The antigen is undetermined.

Broader study findings: Patients with type 1 diabetes carried fewer insertions and had more deletions at their VDJ junctions. In cDNA sequencing, cells with high TCR expression could be over-represented. Moderate but significant shortening of TCRB CDR3s was recorded in all four CD4+ subsets from Type 1 diabetes patients.

Reverse transcription of all isolated RNA meant that expressed TCRB transcripts were sequenced. The repertoire was sequenced with immunoSEQ multiplex PCR; TCRdb's copy has only in-frame clones and lacks some. The sample holds 600,000 to 700,000 clones, around an eighth seen once. By way of CD45RO/CCR7/CD25/CD127/CD95/CD27, the CD4+ regulatory, stem cell-like memory, central memory and naive cells were sorted. V usage is TRBV10-3 and J usage is TRBJ2-3; 10 nucleotides line up with TRBD2. The sequenced material came from naive CD4+ T cells from blood. The origin of this receptor is a man between 18 and 29 years old with type 1 diabetes. CDR3 in amino acids: CAISVGLADYTQYF. As DNA, the CDR3 is TGTGCCATCAGTGTCGGACTAGCGGATTATACGCAGTATTTT.